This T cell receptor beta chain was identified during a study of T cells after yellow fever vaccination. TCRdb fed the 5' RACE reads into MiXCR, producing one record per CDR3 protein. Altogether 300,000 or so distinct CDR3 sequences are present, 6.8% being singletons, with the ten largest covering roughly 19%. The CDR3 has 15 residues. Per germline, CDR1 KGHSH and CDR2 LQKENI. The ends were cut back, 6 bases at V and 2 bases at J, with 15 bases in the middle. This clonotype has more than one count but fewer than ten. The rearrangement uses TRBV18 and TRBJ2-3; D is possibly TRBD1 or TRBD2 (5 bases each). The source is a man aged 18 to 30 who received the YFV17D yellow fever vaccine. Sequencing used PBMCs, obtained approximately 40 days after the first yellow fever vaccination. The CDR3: CASSRQGRDTDTQYF. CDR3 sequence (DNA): TGTGCCAGCTCCCGCCAGGGACGGGACACAGATACGCAGTATTTT.